This TCR beta chain was observed in a study of cytomegalovirus exposure and HLA in healthy donors (dated by TCRdb to about 2017). Looking at the study overall: A later analysis indicated that the 120 validation repertoires were generated on the platform also employed for the 600 to 750 repertoires of the first cohort. The study was designed to test whether signatures of past pathogen exposure could be identified by cataloging public T cell receptors. High-throughput TCR immunosequencing, statistical association of individual TCRs with disease status, and machine learning were combined to predict cytomegalovirus infection status. In addition to the first cohort of 666 subjects, a separate validation cohort of under 150 different subjects was used.

The donors were included in the validation cohort of 90 to 150 subjects, a group kept apart from the approximately 650-subject first cohort. Preparation of the library involved the immunoSEQ multiplex PCR assay. The authors processed their data as follows. To diagnose cytomegalovirus status from the catalog of TCR beta chain sequences, a statistical classification framework was built. Held by TCRdb, this immuneACCESS table contains in-frame sequences only and omits some clones. Under half of the omission traces to an unresolved V gene where checked; the cause of the rest is unknown. V, J and clone size are those of that table, while D and trimming were read from the DNA. The sample table lists 98,000 or so clones, 70% to 85% of them with a count of one. The top ten clones comprise around 3% of the sample. Reading the germline V gene (reference sequence) gives CDR1 LNHDA and CDR2 SQIVND. Counted from cysteine to phenylalanine, this CDR3 has 12 amino acids. CDR3 DNA only is kept here, 36 bases in frame from base 1. V is cut by 4 bases and J by 4 bases, and the space between the germline ends is 6 bases.

What the research found in general, with its limitations: In vitro tests confirmed that a few of the cytomegalovirus-associated TCR beta chains recognize cytomegalovirus antigens. The study gave a list of over 150 TCR beta chains associated with cytomegalovirus. The authors suggested that the approach could potentially be extended to other disease states and immunological phenotypes. In a later analysis, TCRs clustered in the first cohort were found to also tend to co-occur in the approximately 120 validation repertoires, with 94% of cluster scores above 0. Most TCR sequences were observed very rarely across donors, whereas some public TCRs were present in many individuals. All 120 or so repertoires were used to score co-occurrence in the validation cohort in a later analysis, because that analysis had no HLA typing for the cohort. Cytomegalovirus status was reported to be diagnosed by the classifier with high specificity and sensitivity in both the original and validation cohorts.

This clone was observed many times. The antigen this receptor binds is unknown. No much larger clone is present one base from it, and per-base qualities are unavailable. The chain uses TRBV19 and TRBJ2-3, with no D gene named confidently. Sequenced sample: PBMCs. This receptor was obtained from a young woman in good health and CMV-seronegative. Read as DNA, the sequence is TGTGCCAGTAGTAGTCTAGCAGATACGCAGTATTTT. It codes for CASSSLADTQYF.